This is a list of T cell receptor beta chains from one sample in a study of neurological immune-mediated disorders. TCRdb ran MiXCR on the 5' RACE reads and lists one entry per CDR3 protein. The sample has around 79,000 distinct CDR3 sequences; 11% to 15% are singletons. Sequenced: PBMCs. The receptors originated from a woman aged 45-65 years in good health. Each CDR3 is given with its conserved first and last residue. D genes are given only for firm matches. Some rows have no size entry. The others give once, few or many, or a class for an expanded clone.

cdr3_nt,cdr3_aa,clone_size,v_call,j_call,d_call
TGTGCCAGCAGCTTAATAGGCACCGGGGAGCTGTTTTTT,CASSLIGTGELFF,many,TRBV7-3,TRBJ2-2,NA
TGCGCCAGCAGCCCTCAATTAGTGGGTGAAGCTTTCTTT,CASSPQLVGEAFF,many,TRBV5-1,TRBJ1-1,NA
TGCGCCAGCAGCCGAGGAGGGGAACCATACAATGAGCAGTTCTTC,CASSRGGEPYNEQFF,many,TRBV5-1,TRBJ2-1,NA
TGTGCCAGCAGCTTGGCCGTCAAGGGAGATTATGGCTACACCTTC,CASSLAVKGDYGYTF,many,TRBV5-4,TRBJ1-2,NA
TGTGCCAGCAGCGTAGGGGGGGCGACTCGGAGCACTGAAGCTTTCTTT,CASSVGGATRSTEAFF,many,TRBV9,TRBJ1-1,NA
TGTGCCACCAGTGATTTAGGGACTGGGCCCGGGGCAGATACGCAGTATTTT,CATSDLGTGPGADTQYF,once,TRBV24-1,TRBJ2-3,NA
TGCAGCGTAAAGGAGCCACGGGGAATAGGGTATGGCTACACCTTC,CSVKEPRGIGYGYTF,NA,TRBV29-1,TRBJ1-2,NA
TGTGCCAGCAGCCCCTGGGACCCAAGGGCTGAAAAACTGTTTTTT,CASSPWDPRAEKLFF,many,TRBV7-8,TRBJ1-4,NA
TGCAGTGCTAGGATTGCGCCAAACTCCTACAATGAGCAGTTCTTC,CSARIAPNSYNEQFF,many,TRBV20-1,TRBJ2-1,NA
TGTGCCAGCAGCTTATTGGGAAGGGGTCGCGATGAGCAGTTCTTC,CASSLLGRGRDEQFF,many,TRBV11-1,TRBJ2-1,NA
TGCGCCAGCAGCTGGAGGGGGGAACAAGAGACCCAGTACTTC,CASSWRGEQETQYF,many,TRBV5-1,TRBJ2-5,NA
TGCGCCAGCAGCGAAACAGGGACCTACAATGAGCAGTTCTTC,CASSETGTYNEQFF,many,TRBV5-1,TRBJ2-1,NA
TGTGCCAGCAGCCCGCCGGGGGGTGGCAATCAGCCCCAGCATTTT,CASSPPGGGNQPQHF,many,TRBV7-9,TRBJ1-5,NA
TGCGCCAGCAGCTGGGCCCCGGGGGGCGAAGGCACCGGGGAGCTGTTTTTT,CASSWAPGGEGTGELFF,many,TRBV5-1,TRBJ2-2,NA
TGTGCCAGCAGCATTGACAGGGGGCGAGTTCAGCCCCAGCATTTT,CASSIDRGRVQPQHF,many,TRBV7-9,TRBJ1-5,TRBD1
TGTGCCAGCAGCCAACGTACAGGGGGCGGTGCAGATACGCAGTATTTT,CASSQRTGGGADTQYF,NA,TRBV14,TRBJ2-3,TRBD1